This T cell receptor beta chain was identified in a study of T cell repertoires in cytomegalovirus infection. TCRdb re-derived calls from the reads in MiXCR, one entry per CDR3 protein. The sample includes 300,000 to 400,000 distinct CDR3 sequences, roughly 20% of them seen just once. With V trimmed by 4 bases and J by 3 bases, 4 bases remained unmatched. The CDR3 extends over 16 amino acids. CDR1 SGHNT and CDR2 YYREEE come from the germline V gene (reference sequence). This clonotype was seen repeatedly, ten times or more. The sequence was collected from a human donor in good health (CMV status not recorded). Some clones in this sample may be carry-over from other donors' samples. The rearrangement uses TRBV5-4 and TRBJ2-5; TRBD2 matches at 15 bases. Specimen: PBMCs. The CDR3 DNA reads TGTGCCAGCAGCAGGACTAGCGGGGGGGTAGAAGAGACCCAGTACTTC. As protein: CASSRTSGGVEETQYF.